This record looks at one TCR beta chain sequence and its context. No antigen is known for it. Base qualities are missing; no much larger clone stands one base away. Donors were healthy HIV-negative adults with no recently reported acute infections or vaccinations. Every donor was a Caucasian adult residing in Nashville, Tennessee, USA. CD4+ T cells were enriched by magnetic negative selection, after which naive cells were positively selected on CD45RA and the negative fraction was taken as the memory subset. After blood collection by leukapheresis, PBMCs were isolated using Ficoll-Histopaque density gradient centrifugation and then cryopreserved in the vapor phase of liquid nitrogen. Analytical flow cytometry was used to check the purity and quantity of every magnetically sorted T cell population. From each sorted fraction, genomic DNA was isolated and quantified by UV absorbance on a Nanodrop 2000c.

The data stem from a study of shared clonotypes between healthy human individuals (dated by TCRdb to about 2020). With regard to the full study: The cohort included a few men and a couple of women between 18 and 49 years of age. For each donor, three plates each were used for CD4 naive and CD4 memory, two plates were used for CD8 naive, and one plate was used for CD8 memory. To estimate repertoire size and how much clonotypes are shared between individuals, the study performed deep sequencing of blood TCR repertoires from five healthy adults. To increase sequencing depth and limit assay-specific biases, TCR repertoire library preparation and sequencing were carried out by different laboratories using diverse techniques. Leukapheresis yielded between about 0.85 and 10 billion PBMCs per donor.

Using the deep immunoSEQ assay, TCR CDR3 regions were amplified from genomic DNA by multiplex PCR. Extracted genomic DNA from each cell subset was spread evenly across all wells of several immunoSEQ 96-well plates, with each plate serving as a replicate. For sorted subsets, approximately 200 ng of genomic DNA, equivalent to some 33,000 T cell genomes, went into each replicate PCR. Purified libraries were quantified with a Qubit 3.0 fluorometer, sized on a Bioanalyzer 2100, and re-quantified with the KAPA Library Quantification kit. Every immunoSEQ 96-well plate was sequenced on a dedicated single-read 150-cycle Illumina NextSeq 550 flow cell. The authors' analysis ran thus. The immunoSEQ output contained only junctional sequences without quality scores, so filtering could not match that applied to full-length reads. Sequences were annotated with PyIR, a Python wrapper for IgBLAST v1.9, and V/J genes and CDR3 were assigned using IMGT germline references. Reads were removed for weak V/J assignments (E-value above 1e-6), missing CDR3, stop codons, out-of-frame junctions, or ambiguous translated residues. V3J clonotypes were defined by identical inferred V gene, J gene, and CDR3 amino acid sequence. The percentage overlap between two repertoires was calculated by dividing the number of shared unique clonotypes by the size of the smaller repertoire. RTK rarefaction, the Chao1 estimator, and Recon v2.1 estimates of unobserved clonotypes were used to assess repertoire richness. Generation probabilities for all TCRbeta clonotypes obtained by the gDNA method from four donors were computed using OLGA. Here the immuneACCESS table is served through TCRdb, limited to in-frame sequences with V and J called. Missing clones are a known gap in these copies; in checked studies unresolved V genes cover under half, and the rest lacks a known reason. For V, J and clone size, that table is used; D and trimming come from the DNA. Recorded for this sample are around 990,000 clones; approximately 75% of them occurred a single time. 0.89% of the sample goes to the ten largest clones.

Broader findings and caveats from the paper: Clonotypes shared by all four sorted-subset donors showed higher generation probabilities than non-shared clonotypes. Naive subsets generally had larger estimated clonotype richness than memory subsets. Even with the large sequencing depth, rarefaction of the sorted-subset datasets indicated that sequencing was incomplete. Because the study included a small number of donors, the genetic and exposure-history diversity represented was limited. Pairwise subsampling indicated that sequencing depth was expected to affect the degree of clonotype sharing among donors. Approximately 5% of naive CD4, around 3.6% of naive CD8, around 2.3% of memory CD4, and about 0.4% of memory CD8 clonotypes were shared across a few donors. Only blood was sampled, and tissue TCR repertoires likely differ from those in blood.

The germline V gene supplies CDR1 LGHNA and CDR2 YSLEER. The CDR3 numbers 14 residues from cysteine through phenylalanine. This entry keeps only the CDR3 DNA: 42 bases, framed from base 1. Between the V and J ends, shortened by 1 base and 4 bases respectively, the junction contains 10 bases. The sequence links TRBV4-3 to TRBJ1-2; no D gene can be assigned with confidence. Sequences were obtained from memory CD4+ T cells from PBMCs. Reading the label with the study, this specimen's cell subset or site is: CD45RA-negative fraction. The TCR comes from a man aged 18 to 29 in good health. Some clones in this sample may be carry-over from other donors' samples. The nucleotide sequence reads TGCGCCAGCAGCCAAGCGGTCCGGTCCTATGGCTACACCTTC. This is translated as CASSQAVRSYGYTF.